These 27 T cell receptor beta chains originate from one sample sequenced in a study of PD-L1 blockade in urothelial cancer. The time point denotes: pretreatment peripheral blood. TCRdb's table, derived via immunoSEQ multiplex PCR, lists solely in-frame clones and lacks some. Seen here are under 55,000 clones, about 86% observed once, and the top ten hold more than 3%. This material consisted of PBMCs, taken around atezolizumab (anti-PD-L1) treatment. The source is a man between 70 and 80 years old with urothelial cancer.

V gene TRBV6-1 combines with J gene TRBJ1-2; 8 nucleotides align to TRBD1. The V and J ends lost 4 bases and 4 bases, in that order; junction bases with no gene match: 8. Germline V CDR1 and CDR2: MNHNS, SASEGT. The CDR3 covers 15 residues. The CDR3 nucleotides are TGTGCCAGCAGTGTCAGACAGGGGCTGGTCTATGGCTACACCTTC. Its translation is CASSVRQGLVYGYTF.

V is TRBV4-2 and J is TRBJ1-5; TRBD1 is a possible D gene (5 bases). Germline CDR1 is LGHNA and CDR2 is YNFKEQ. Trimming removed 1 base at V and 4 bases at J, with 8 bases between. This CDR3 contains 14 residues. CDR3 sequence reads: CASSQVGGNQPQHF. The CDR3 nucleotides read TGTGCCAGCAGCCAAGTGGGGGGTAATCAGCCCCAGCATTTT.

In regard to this clone: Other DNA sequences from this sample encode an identical CDR3 as well. The CDR3 nucleotides are TGTGCCAGCAGCTTAGGCGTAGGGAGCTCTGGAAACACCATATATTTT. Its protein product is CASSLGVGSSGNTIYF. This sequence joins TRBV7-9 and TRBJ1-3; no definite D call. Looked up from germline, CDR1 is SEHNR and CDR2 is FQNEAQ (reference sequence). V was shortened by 1 base and J by 0 bases, with 10 bases between the two germline ends. The CDR3 extends over 16 amino acids.

This clone is a singleton in its sample. The rearrangement links TRBV7-3 to TRBJ2-1; 7 bases agree with TRBD2. There are 13 residues in the CDR3. The ends lost 6 bases at V and 9 bases at J; junction bases unmatched: 8. Germline loops: CDR1 SGHTA, CDR2 FQGTGA. This chain's CDR3 is CASRSGGNGEQFF. CDR3 nucleotides: TGTGCCAGCAGGTCGGGAGGCAACGGTGAGCAGTTCTTC.

V gene TRBV28 combines with J gene TRBJ2-3; 7 bases are a match to TRBD2. The germline V gene has CDR1 MDHEN and CDR2 SYDVKM. This CDR3 has 13 residues. V shed 7 bases, J shed 3 bases, and the junction held 4 bases outside the gene matches. CDR3 amino acids: CASTASGTDTQYF. The CDR3 DNA sequence: TGTGCCAGCACGGCTAGCGGTACAGATACGCAGTATTTT.

The count of this clone is one. The chain is built from TRBV2 and TRBJ1-1, with a weak D call TRBD1 (6 bases). CDR3 length: 13 residues. V lost 3 bases and J 6 bases, leaving 11 bases between the germline ends. In germline, CDR1 is SNHLY, CDR2 FYNNEI. This CDR3 is CASSEPSGAEAFF. The CDR3 region has the DNA TGTGCCAGCAGTGAGCCCTCAGGGGCTGAAGCTTTCTTT.

This sequence joins TRBV29-1 and TRBJ1-5; 10 nucleotides match TRBD1. The CDR3 contains 16 residues. The germline CDR1 and CDR2 sequences are SQVTM and ANQGSEA. With V trimmed by 7 bases and J by 7 bases, 16 bases remained unmatched. The CDR3 sequence is CSEPRDRGMKRQPQHF. CDR3 in DNA: TGCAGCGAGCCGCGGGACAGGGGAATGAAGAGACAGCCCCAGCATTTT.

V gene TRBV12-5 combines with J gene TRBJ1-1; TRBD1 matches 9 bases. The CDR3 has 18 residues. With V trimmed by 0 bases and J by 0 bases, 8 bases remained unmatched. The germline V gene has CDR1 LGHNT and CDR2 FRNRAP. This CDR3 reads CASGLVQGTGPLNTEAFF. In nucleotides, the CDR3 is TGTGCTAGTGGTTTGGTACAAGGGACAGGGCCTCTGAACACTGAAGCTTTCTTT.

The chain recombines TRBV7-2 with TRBJ2-7; TRBD1 matches 10 bases. The trim removed 4 bases at V and 7 bases at J, leaving 7 bases unmatched. Germline values: CDR1 SGHTA, CDR2 FQGNSA. The CDR3 runs to 14 residues. CDR3 in amino acids: CASSSLGTGDEQYF. For the CDR3, the DNA is TGTGCCAGCAGCTCCCTAGGGACAGGGGATGAGCAGTACTTC.

This clone was seen more than once but under ten times. J is TRBJ1-1 and V is TRBV2, with TRBD1 matching over 7 bases. CDR3 length: 15 residues. V gave up 4 bases and J gave up 1 base; unmatched junction bases: 6. The germline CDR1 and CDR2 sequences are SNHLY and FYNNEI. The DNA of the CDR3 is TGTGCCAGCAGTGTTTTACAGGGGACGAACACTGAAGCTTTCTTT. Protein sequence: CASSVLQGTNTEAFF. Complete variable domain (other parts from reference TRBV2 and TRBJ1-1): EPEVTQTPSHQVTQMGQEVILRCVPISNHLYFYWYRQILGQKVEFLVSFYNNEISEKSEIFDDQFSVERPDGSNFTLKIRSTKLEDSAMYFCASSVLQGTNTEAFFGQGTRLTVV.

V is TRBV28 and J is TRBJ2-5, with D perhaps matching TRBD2 (6 bases). There are 15 residues in the CDR3. The ends were cut back, 5 bases at V and 1 base at J, with 14 bases in the middle. The germline V gene has CDR1 MDHEN and CDR2 SYDVKM. The CDR3 region is CASSPLAELQETQYF. As DNA, the CDR3 is TGTGCCAGCAGTCCCTTAGCGGAGCTCCAAGAGACCCAGTACTTC.

The genes are TRBV2 and TRBJ1-3; D is undetermined. Germline V gene lookup returns CDR1 SNHLY and CDR2 FYNNEI. The CDR3 loop spans 14 amino acids. V was trimmed by 7 bases and J by 0 bases, leaving 10 bases between them. The CDR3 protein is CASTDFASGNTIYF. The DNA of the CDR3 is TGTGCCAGCACCGACTTTGCCTCTGGAAACACCATATATTTT.

The chain has TRBV2 and TRBJ2-3, with a possible D match to TRBD1 (6 bases). This CDR3 has 15 amino acids. V gave up 5 bases and J gave up 1 base, with 13 bases separating them. The germline V gene encodes CDR1 SNHLY and CDR2 FYNNEI. CDR3 sequence (DNA): TGTGCCAGCAGTTTCAGGGGACGCGGCACAGATACGCAGTATTTT. Its translation is CASSFRGRGTDTQYF.

The genes are TRBV28 and TRBJ2-3; D call uncertain. V lost 3 bases and J lost 5, with 12 bases in between. CDR1 is MDHEN and CDR2 is SYDVKM in the germline V gene. This CDR3 comprises 14 residues. The CDR3 DNA reads TGTGCCAGCAGTTTCTCCGGGTACCGAGATACGCAGTATTTT. This gives the protein CASSFSGYRDTQYF. Variable domain in full (rest from reference TRBV28 and TRBJ2-3): DVKVTQSSRYLVKRTGEKVFLECVQDMDHENMFWYRQDPGLGLRLIYFSYDVKMKEKGDIPEGYSVSREKKERFSLILESASTNQTSMYLCASSFSGYRDTQYFGPGTRLTVL.

The chain has TRBV6-4 and TRBJ2-1, with TRBD2 matching over 13 bases. Germline V gene lookup returns CDR1 MRHNA and CDR2 SNTAGT. V lost 6 bases, J lost 5 bases, and 4 bases stayed unmatched. This CDR3 comprises 15 residues. The CDR3 DNA follows: TGTGCCAGCAGGAGACTAGCGGGGGGTGACAATGAGCAGTTCTTC. Translation: CASRRLAGGDNEQFF.

This clone has only a few counts. The V gene is TRBV28, the J gene TRBJ2-3, with D possibly matching TRBD2 (6 bases). From germline, CDR1 is MDHEN and CDR2 SYDVKM. The CDR3 totals 14 residues. Between the trimmed V and J ends, which lost 3 bases and 5 bases, there was a span of 12 bases. CDR3 amino acids: CASSLGGTRDTQYF. The CDR3 nucleotides read TGTGCCAGCAGTTTGGGGGGAACTCGAGATACGCAGTATTTT.

The rearrangement uses TRBV7-2 and TRBJ2-5; TRBD2 aligns across 11 bases. The junction had 10 bases not matched to a gene; V was cut back by 0 bases and J by 7 bases. Looked up from germline, CDR1 is SGHTA and CDR2 is FQGNSA. The CDR3 is 17 residues long. This CDR3 reads CASSLAQGSGGVGTQYF. The CDR3 coding sequence is TGTGCCAGCAGCTTAGCGCAGGGTAGCGGGGGGGTAGGGACCCAGTACTTC.

The chain recombines TRBV30 with TRBJ1-4; possibly TRBD1 for D (5 bases). V lost 2 bases to trimming and J lost 14 bases, with 15 bases between them. The CDR3 spans 12 residues. The germline gives CDR1 GTSNPN, CDR2 SVGIG (reference sequence). The CDR3: CAWSRGTEGLFF. In DNA, the CDR3 is TGTGCCTGGAGTAGAGGGACTGAAGGGCTGTTTTTT.

This chain joins TRBV18 and TRBJ2-5; D is ambiguous. In germline, CDR1 is KGHSH, CDR2 LQKENI. The CDR3 covers 13 residues. Deletions cut 2 bases from V and 5 bases from J, with 9 bases between. The CDR3 DNA is TGTGCCAGCTCACCAACCGAGTTGGAGACCCAGTACTTC. It specifies CASSPTELETQYF. Full variable domain (outside the CDR3, taken from reference TRBV18 and TRBJ2-5): NAGVMQNPRHLVRRRGQEARLRCSPMKGHSHVYWYRQLPEEGLKFMVYLQKENIIDESGMPKERFSAEFPKEGPSILRIQQVVRGDSAAYFCASSPTELETQYFGPGTRLLVL.

In its sample, this clone was seen a few times. This chain connects TRBV7-8 to TRBJ1-2; tentative D call: TRBD1 (6 bases). Trimming pared 5 bases from V and 4 bases from J, leaving 17 bases between. Germline CDR1 and CDR2: SGHVS and FQNEAQ. The CDR3 has 15 amino acids. Here the CDR3 reads CASSKEGVRGYGYTF. DNA of the CDR3: TGTGCCAGCAGCAAAGAGGGGGTGAGGGGCTATGGCTACACCTTC. The entire variable domain, with the rest obtained from reference TRBV7-8 and TRBJ1-2, is as follows: GAGVSQSPRYKVAKRGQDVALRCDPISGHVSLFWYQQALGQGPEFLTYFQNEAQLDKSGLPSDRFFAERPEGSVSTLKIQRTQQEDSAVYLCASSKEGVRGYGYTFGSGTRLTVV.

The chain joins TRBV9 to TRBJ2-7; 7 positions match TRBD1. V gave up 3 bases and J gave up 5 bases; unmatched junction bases: 5. Per germline, CDR1 SGDLS and CDR2 YYNGEE. The CDR3 is made up of 13 amino acids. Written as DNA, the CDR3 is TGTGCCAGCAGCGAGGGGGCAGTCCACGAGCAGTACTTC. Residues: CASSEGAVHEQYF.

The chain employs TRBV6-4 and TRBJ2-3; no definite D call. The germline CDR1 and CDR2 sequences are MRHNA and SNTAGT. The CDR3 spans 13 residues. Trimming left V 5 bases short and J 3 bases short, with 9 bases between. DNA for the CDR3: TGTGCCAGCAGTCACTTTACTACAGATACGCAGTATTTT. It codes for CASSHFTTDTQYF.

The chain joins TRBV7-9 to TRBJ2-1; 10 bases are a match to TRBD2. V lost 7 bases and J lost 4; bases outside the gene matches: 19. Germline assignment: CDR1 SEHNR and CDR2 FQNEAQ (reference sequence). The CDR3 consists of 19 residues. This CDR3 is CASTVEEVSGGLEYNEQFF. The CDR3 DNA sequence: TGTGCCAGCACCGTCGAGGAAGTTAGCGGGGGGCTAGAATACAATGAGCAGTTCTTC.

The chain employs TRBV29-1 and TRBJ2-2, with unresolved D. Germline V gene sequence: CDR1 SQVTM, CDR2 ANQGSEA. Between the trimmed V and J ends, which lost 0 bases and 1 base, there was a span of 9 bases. This CDR3 spans 15 amino acids. The CDR3 DNA follows: TGCAGCGTTGAAGATCGACTCCGGAACACCGGGGAGCTGTTTTTT. It codes for CSVEDRLRNTGELFF.

The rearrangement joins TRBV7-2 to TRBJ1-1; no clear D gene. The CDR3 is made up of 14 amino acids. The germline V gene has CDR1 SGHTA and CDR2 FQGNSA. V lost 4 bases, J lost 2 bases, and 11 bases lay in between. CDR3 sequence (DNA): TGTGCCAGCAGCTCTTCCGGGGTTAACACTGAAGCTTTCTTT. It codes for CASSSSGVNTEAFF.

V and J are TRBV29-1 and TRBJ1-2; D gene unclear. This CDR3 comprises 15 residues. V dropped 4 bases and J dropped 5 bases, with 20 bases sitting between them. The germline V gene encodes CDR1 SQVTM and CDR2 ANQGSEA. The CDR3 DNA reads as TGCAGCGTTGTGCGGGGTCCCCAGCCTGGGTATGGCTACACCTTC. Its translation is CSVVRGPQPGYGYTF.

The V and J genes are TRBV7-2 and TRBJ2-7; 11 bases line up with TRBD1. From germline, CDR1 is SGHTA and CDR2 FQGNSA. V lost 5 bases, J lost 4 bases, and 7 bases stayed unmatched. This CDR3 has 15 residues. CDR3 DNA: TGTGCCAGCAGCCCGAGGACAGGGGGCGTTTACGAGCAGTACTTC. Its translation is CASSPRTGGVYEQYF.